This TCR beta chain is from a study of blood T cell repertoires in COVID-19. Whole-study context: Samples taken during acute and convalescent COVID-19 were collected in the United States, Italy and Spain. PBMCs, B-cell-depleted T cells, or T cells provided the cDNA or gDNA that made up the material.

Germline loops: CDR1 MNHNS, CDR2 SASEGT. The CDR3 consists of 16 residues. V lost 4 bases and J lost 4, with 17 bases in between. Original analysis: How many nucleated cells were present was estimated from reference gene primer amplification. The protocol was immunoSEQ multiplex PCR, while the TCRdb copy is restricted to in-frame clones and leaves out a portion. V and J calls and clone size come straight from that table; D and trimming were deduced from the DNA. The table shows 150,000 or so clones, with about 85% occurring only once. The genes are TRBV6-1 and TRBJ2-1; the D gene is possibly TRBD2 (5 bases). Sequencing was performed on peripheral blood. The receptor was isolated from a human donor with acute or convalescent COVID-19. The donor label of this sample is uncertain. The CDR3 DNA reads TGTGCCAGCAGTGTAGAGGGCAAGAGAATATACAATGAGCAGTTCTTC. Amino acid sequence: CASSVEGKRIYNEQFF.